Presented here are 4 T cell receptor beta chains from one specimen sequenced in a study of memory CD8 T cells in hepatitis C reinfection. Indicated time point: peak reinfection, 3 to 8 weeks after reinfection detection. Sorted cells were sequenced directly ex vivo without any in vitro expansion. Profiling relied on immunoSEQ multiplex PCR, and the TCRdb table lists in-frame clones only, not all of them. The profile covers about 45,000 clones, with around nine tenths appearing a single time and more than 0.95% taken by the ten largest. Sequencing input: naive CD8+ T cells sorted from blood. The source is a man aged 18 to 29 with hepatitis C virus infection.

This chain uses TRBV4-1 with TRBJ2-7; TRBD2 aligns across 12 bases. V gave up 3 bases and J gave up 7 bases; unmatched junction bases: 13. Germline-derived CDR1 and CDR2 are MGHRA and YSYEKL. This CDR3 is 17 amino acids long. As DNA, the CDR3 is TGCGCCAGCAGCCAGGACCGCGCTAGCGGGAGGGCCGGGGAGCAGTACTTC. Translation gives CASSQDRASGRAGEQYF.

This clone has a single count. V gene TRBV11-1 combines with J gene TRBJ2-7; perhaps TRBD2 as D (5 bases). Germline V gene data show CDR1 as SGHAT and CDR2 as FQDESV (reference sequence). V was clipped by 3 bases and J by 1 base, with 7 bases between them. This CDR3 comprises 13 residues. The CDR3 DNA is TGTGCCAGCAGCTTGGAGGATTCCTACGAGCAGTACTTC. It specifies CASSLEDSYEQYF.

The gene calls are TRBV9 and TRBJ1-2; 9 nucleotides align to TRBD1. From germline, CDR1 is SGDLS and CDR2 YYNGEE. CDR3 length: 15 residues. J lost 7 bases, V lost 0 bases, and 7 bases had no gene match. The DNA for the CDR3 is TGTGCCAGCAGCGTAGAGGCGGGACAGGGTCGTGGCTACACCTTC. This translates into CASSVEAGQGRGYTF.

The chain joins TRBV5-4 to TRBJ2-7; 9 bases are a match to TRBD1. This CDR3 contains 14 residues. Per the germline V gene, CDR1 is SGHNT and CDR2 is YYREEE (reference sequence). V trimming: 5 bases; J trimming: 2 bases; junction bases outside the gene matches: 5. The CDR3 DNA reads TGTGCCAGCAGACCGGGACAGGGCGCCTACGAGCAGTACTTC. Residues: CASRPGQGAYEQYF.